These 9 T cell receptor beta chains came from one sample sequenced in a study of T-cell reconstitution after alpha-beta-depleted transplantation in children. Preparing the TCRbeta library involved the use of unique molecular identifiers. TCRdb independently ran MiXCR on the PCR reads; one entry per CDR3 protein. The sample consists of 750,000 to 950,000 distinct CDR3 sequences, about 15% of them appearing once. The specimen comprised PBMCs, mostly from graft donor cells, sampled 360 days after TCRalphabeta/CD19-depleted stem cell transplant. These receptors were obtained from a male patient under 18 who had a stem cell transplant for acute lymphoblastic leukemia, so the T cells may come from the graft donor.

J is TRBJ1-2 and V is TRBV5-1; possible D gene TRBD1, 6 bases. Trimming stripped 4 bases from V and 2 bases from J, with 15 bases between. CDR1 and CDR2 (germline): SGHRS, YFSETQ. The CDR3 length is 15 residues. The CDR3 region has the DNA TGCGCCAGCAGCATGACAGGAGCTCCAAACTATGGCTACACCTTC. Translated, it gives CASSMTGAPNYGYTF.

In its sample, this clonotype was seen many times. The junction shows a germline mismatch at one end, possibly a read error. The rearrangement joins TRBV5-1 to TRBJ2-7, with 7 bases matching TRBD2. The CDR3 spans 14 residues. CDR1 and CDR2 from the germline V gene are SGHRS and YFSETQ. CDR3 sequence (DNA): TGTGCCAGCAGCTTGCTAGCGGTCTCCTACGAGCAGTACTTC. Its translation is CASSLLAVSYEQYF.

There are many counts of this clonotype. This chain connects TRBV12-3 or TRBV12-4 to TRBJ2-6; D is uncertain. The length of the CDR3 is 13 residues. Trimming pared 4 bases from V and 2 bases from J, leaving 3 bases between. The CDR3 spells CASSWAGANVLTF. For the CDR3, the DNA is TGTGCCAGCAGTTGGGCTGGGGCCAACGTCCTGACTTTC.

CDR3 nucleotide sequence: TGTGCCATCTCCCGGGACAGGGACAATTCACCCCTCCACTTT. Translated: CAISRDRDNSPLHF. The V and J genes are TRBV10-3 and TRBJ1-6; 9 bases map to TRBD1. The junction had 6 bases not matched to a gene; V was cut back by 8 bases and J by 7 bases. This CDR3 is built from 14 residues. Per germline, CDR1 ENHRY and CDR2 SYGVKD.

The chain uses TRBV3-1 and TRBJ2-5, with D tentatively TRBD1 (6 bases). The V gene's germline CDR1 is LGHDT and CDR2 YNNKEL (reference sequence). The V gene lost 4 bases and the J gene lost 2 bases, with 20 bases spanning the gap. The CDR3 is 17 amino acids. CDR3 sequence reads: CASSRPFRRGGQETQYF. CDR3 sequence (DNA): TGTGCCAGCAGCCGACCTTTCAGAAGAGGGGGACAAGAGACCCAGTACTTC.

This clonotype has a handful of counts. For the CDR3, the DNA is TGTGCCAGCTTTCGGGCAGTTGAAGCTTTCTTT. Its translation is CASFRAVEAFF. The V call is TRBV2, the J call TRBJ1-1; D is ambiguous. The V gene lost 8 bases and the J gene lost 7 bases, with 11 bases spanning the gap. CDR3 length: 11 residues. Per germline, CDR1 SNHLY and CDR2 FYNNEI.

Ten or more counts support this clonotype. V and J are TRBV6-5 and TRBJ2-1; 8 nucleotides line up with TRBD2. Germline V gene sequence: CDR1 MNHEY, CDR2 SVGAGI. Trimming at V came to 0 bases and at J to 8 bases, leaving 15 bases not matched to a gene. The CDR3 sequence is 18 residues long. The DNA of the CDR3 is TGTGCCAGCAGTTACTCGATTAGGTCGGGAGGGCCCGGGGATGAGCAGTTCTTC. Amino acids: CASSYSIRSGGPGDEQFF.

This chain connects TRBV19 to TRBJ2-2, with TRBD2 matching 7 bases. CDR1 and CDR2 (germline): LNHDA, SQIVND (reference sequence). This CDR3 is built from 16 residues. Trimming removed 3 bases from V and 4 bases from J; junction bases left unmatched: 8. CDR3 residues: CASSMSLAWGTGELFF. The DNA of the CDR3 is TGTGCCAGTAGTATGTCACTAGCGTGGGGCACCGGGGAGCTGTTTTTT. Looking up the rest from reference TRBV19 and TRBJ2-2 gives the full variable domain: DGGITQSPKYLFRKEGQNVTLSCEQNLNHDAMYWYRQDPGQGLRLIYYSQIVNDFQKGDIAEGYSVSREKKESFPLTVTSAQKNPTAFYLCASSMSLAWGTGELFFGEGSRLTVL.

The gene calls are TRBV20-1 and TRBJ1-2; 7 bases agree with TRBD1. V trimming: 3 bases; J trimming: 4 bases; junction bases outside the gene matches: 5. Germline V CDR1 and CDR2: DFQATT, SNEGSKA (reference sequence). The CDR3 extends over 13 amino acids. The CDR3 nucleotides read TGCAGTGCTAGCGCACGGGACAGCTATGGCTACACCTTC. It yields the protein CSASARDSYGYTF.